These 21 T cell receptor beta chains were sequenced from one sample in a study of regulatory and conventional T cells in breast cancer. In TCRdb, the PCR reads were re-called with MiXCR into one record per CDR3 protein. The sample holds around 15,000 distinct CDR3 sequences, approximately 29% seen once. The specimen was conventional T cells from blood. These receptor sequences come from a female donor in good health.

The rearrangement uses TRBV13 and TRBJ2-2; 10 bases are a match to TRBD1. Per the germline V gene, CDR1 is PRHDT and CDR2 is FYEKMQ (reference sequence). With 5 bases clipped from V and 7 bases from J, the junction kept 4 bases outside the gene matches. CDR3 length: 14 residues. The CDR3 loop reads CASSVGTGVGELFF. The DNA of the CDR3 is TGTGCCAGCAGCGTCGGGACAGGGGTCGGGGAGCTGTTTTTT.

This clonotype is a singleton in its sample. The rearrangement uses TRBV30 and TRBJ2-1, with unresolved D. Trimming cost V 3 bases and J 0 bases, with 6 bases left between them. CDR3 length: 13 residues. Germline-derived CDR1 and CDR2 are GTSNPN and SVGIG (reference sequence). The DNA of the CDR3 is TGTGCCTGGAGGGGCCACTCCTACAATGAGCAGTTCTTC. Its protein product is CAWRGHSYNEQFF.

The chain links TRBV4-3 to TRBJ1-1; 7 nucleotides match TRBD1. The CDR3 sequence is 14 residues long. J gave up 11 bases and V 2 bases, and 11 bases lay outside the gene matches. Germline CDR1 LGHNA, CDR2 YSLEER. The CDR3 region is CASSQITGATVAFF. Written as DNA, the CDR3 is TGCGCCAGCAGCCAAATTACAGGGGCCACTGTGGCTTTCTTT.

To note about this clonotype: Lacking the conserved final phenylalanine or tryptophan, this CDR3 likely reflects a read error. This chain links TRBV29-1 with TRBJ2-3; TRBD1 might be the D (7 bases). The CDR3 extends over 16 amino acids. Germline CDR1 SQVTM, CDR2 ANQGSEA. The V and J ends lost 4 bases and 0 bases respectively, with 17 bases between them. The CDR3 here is CSVGGRAGGSTDTQYS. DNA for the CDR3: TGCAGCGTTGGAGGTAGGGCAGGGGGGAGCACAGATACGCAGTATTCT.

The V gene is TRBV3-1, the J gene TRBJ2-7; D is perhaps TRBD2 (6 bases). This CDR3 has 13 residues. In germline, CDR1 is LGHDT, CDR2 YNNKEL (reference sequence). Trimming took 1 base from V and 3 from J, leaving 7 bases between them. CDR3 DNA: TGTGCCAGCAGCCAAGGCGGGATCTACGAGCAGTACTTC. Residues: CASSQGGIYEQYF.

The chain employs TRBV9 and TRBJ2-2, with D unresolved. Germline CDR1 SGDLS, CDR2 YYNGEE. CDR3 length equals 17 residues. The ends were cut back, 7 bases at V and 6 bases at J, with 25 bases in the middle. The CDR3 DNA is TGTGCCAGCCAAAACGCCCGCTTTAGGGTTATTTCCGGGGAGCTGTTTTTT. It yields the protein CASQNARFRVISGELFF.

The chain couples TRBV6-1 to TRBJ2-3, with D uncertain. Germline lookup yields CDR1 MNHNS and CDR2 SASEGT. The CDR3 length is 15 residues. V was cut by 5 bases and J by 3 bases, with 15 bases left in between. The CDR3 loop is CASSSSPTRTDTQYF. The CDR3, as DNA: TGTGCCAGCAGTTCCTCGCCGACCAGGACAGATACGCAGTATTTT.

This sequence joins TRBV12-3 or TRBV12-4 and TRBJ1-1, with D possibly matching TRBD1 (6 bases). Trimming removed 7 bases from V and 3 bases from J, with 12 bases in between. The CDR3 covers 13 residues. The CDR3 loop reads CASKGGRDTEAFF. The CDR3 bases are TGTGCCAGCAAAGGGGGTCGGGACACTGAAGCTTTCTTT.

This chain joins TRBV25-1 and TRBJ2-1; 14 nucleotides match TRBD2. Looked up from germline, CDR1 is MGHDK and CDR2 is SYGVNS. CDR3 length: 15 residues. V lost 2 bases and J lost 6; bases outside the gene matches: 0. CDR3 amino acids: CASSEGLAGGNEQFF. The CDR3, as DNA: TGTGCCAGCAGTGAAGGACTAGCGGGAGGCAATGAGCAGTTCTTC.

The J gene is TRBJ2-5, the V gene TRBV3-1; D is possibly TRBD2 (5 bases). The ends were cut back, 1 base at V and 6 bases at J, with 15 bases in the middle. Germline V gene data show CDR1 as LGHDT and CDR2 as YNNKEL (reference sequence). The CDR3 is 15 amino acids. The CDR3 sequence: CASSQVEASRKTQYF. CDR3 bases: TGTGCCAGCAGCCAAGTTGAGGCTAGCCGGAAGACCCAGTACTTC.

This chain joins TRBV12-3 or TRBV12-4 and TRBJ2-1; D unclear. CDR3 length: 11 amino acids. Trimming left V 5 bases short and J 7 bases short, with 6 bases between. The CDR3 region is CASSKGNEQFF. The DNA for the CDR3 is TGTGCCAGCAGTAAAGGGAATGAGCAGTTCTTC.

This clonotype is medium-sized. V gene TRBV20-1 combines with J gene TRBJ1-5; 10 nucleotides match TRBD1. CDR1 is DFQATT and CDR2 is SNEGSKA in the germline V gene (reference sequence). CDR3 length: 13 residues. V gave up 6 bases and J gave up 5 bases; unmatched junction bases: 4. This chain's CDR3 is CSAAGQGHQPQHF. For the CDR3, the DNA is TGCAGTGCGGCGGGACAGGGGCATCAGCCCCAGCATTTT.

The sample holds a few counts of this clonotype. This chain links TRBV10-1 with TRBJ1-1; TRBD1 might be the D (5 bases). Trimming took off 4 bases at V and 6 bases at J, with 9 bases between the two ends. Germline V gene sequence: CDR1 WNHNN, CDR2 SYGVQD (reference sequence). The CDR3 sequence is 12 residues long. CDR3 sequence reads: CASSVGRAEAFF. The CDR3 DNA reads TGCGCCAGCAGTGTCGGCAGGGCTGAAGCTTTCTTT.

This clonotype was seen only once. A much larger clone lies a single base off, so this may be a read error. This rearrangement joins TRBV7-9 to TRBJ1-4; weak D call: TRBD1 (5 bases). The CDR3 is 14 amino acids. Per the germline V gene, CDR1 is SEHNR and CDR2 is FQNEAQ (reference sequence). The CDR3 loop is CASSPRDPNGKLFF. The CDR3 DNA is TGTGCCAGCAGCCCCCGGGACCCTAATGGAAAACTGTTTTTT. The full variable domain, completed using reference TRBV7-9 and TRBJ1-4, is DTGVSQNPRHKITKRGQNVTFRCDPISEHNRLYWYRQTLGQGPEFLTYFQNEAQLEKSRLLSDRFSAERPKGSFSTLEIQRTEQGDSAMYLCASSPRDPNGKLFFGSGTQLSVL.

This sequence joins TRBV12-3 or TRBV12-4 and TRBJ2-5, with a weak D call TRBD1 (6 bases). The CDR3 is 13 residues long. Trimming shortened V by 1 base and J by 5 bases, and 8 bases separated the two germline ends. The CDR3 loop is CASSLGTEETQYF. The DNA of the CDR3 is TGTGCCAGCAGTTTAGGGACAGAGGAGACCCAGTACTTC.

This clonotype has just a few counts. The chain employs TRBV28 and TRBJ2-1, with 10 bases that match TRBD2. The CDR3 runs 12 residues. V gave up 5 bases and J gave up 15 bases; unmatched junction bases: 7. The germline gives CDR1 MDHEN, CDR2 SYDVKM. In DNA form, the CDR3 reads TGTGCCAGCAGTCTCATAGCGGGAGGCGTGTTCTTC. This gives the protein CASSLIAGGVFF. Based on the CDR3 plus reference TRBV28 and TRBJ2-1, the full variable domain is DVKVTQSSRYLVKRTGEKVFLECVQDMDHENMFWYRQDPGLGLRLIYFSYDVKMKEKGDIPEGYSVSREKKERFSLILESASTNQTSMYLCASSLIAGGVFFGPGTRLTVL.

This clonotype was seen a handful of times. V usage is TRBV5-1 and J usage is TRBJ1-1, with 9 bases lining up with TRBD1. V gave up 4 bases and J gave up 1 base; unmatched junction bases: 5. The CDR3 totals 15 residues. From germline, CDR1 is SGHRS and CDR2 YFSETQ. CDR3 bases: TGCGCCAGCAGCCAGACAGGGGGATCGAACACTGAAGCTTTCTTT. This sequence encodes CASSQTGGSNTEAFF.

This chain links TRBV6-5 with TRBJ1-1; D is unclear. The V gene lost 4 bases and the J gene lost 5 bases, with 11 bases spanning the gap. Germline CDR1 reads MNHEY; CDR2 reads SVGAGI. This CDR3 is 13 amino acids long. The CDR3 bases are TGTGCCAGCAGTTGGGCCAAGCGGACTGAAGCTTTCTTT. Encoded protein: CASSWAKRTEAFF.

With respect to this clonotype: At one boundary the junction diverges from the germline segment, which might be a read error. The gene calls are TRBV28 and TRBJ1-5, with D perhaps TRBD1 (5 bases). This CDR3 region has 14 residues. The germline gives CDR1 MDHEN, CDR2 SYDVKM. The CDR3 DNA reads TGTGCTAGCAGTCCGCCGATGGGGGGTCAGCCCCAGCATTTT. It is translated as CASSPPMGGQPQHF.

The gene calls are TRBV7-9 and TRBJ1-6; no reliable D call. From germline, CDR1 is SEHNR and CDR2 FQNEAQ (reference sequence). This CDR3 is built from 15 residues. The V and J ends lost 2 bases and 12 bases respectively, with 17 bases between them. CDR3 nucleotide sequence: TGTGCCAGCAGCTTATTAGGACCGACGAGTTTACCCCTCCACTTT. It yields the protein CASSLLGPTSLPLHF. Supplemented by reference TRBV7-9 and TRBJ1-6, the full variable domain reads DTGVSQNPRHKITKRGQNVTFRCDPISEHNRLYWYRQTLGQGPEFLTYFQNEAQLEKSRLLSDRFSAERPKGSFSTLEIQRTEQGDSAMYLCASSLLGPTSLPLHFGNGTRLTVT.

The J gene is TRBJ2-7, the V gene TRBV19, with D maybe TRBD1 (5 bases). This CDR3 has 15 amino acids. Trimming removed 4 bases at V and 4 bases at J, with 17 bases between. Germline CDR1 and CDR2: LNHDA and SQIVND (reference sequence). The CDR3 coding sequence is TGTGCCAGTAGTAGAGAACCTCAGGGATTTTACGAGCAGTACTTC. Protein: CASSREPQGFYEQYF.